These 5 T cell receptor beta chains came from one sample sequenced in a study of T-cell reconstitution after alpha-beta-depleted transplantation in children. Unique molecular identifiers were used in preparing the TCRbeta library. TCRdb reanalysed the PCR reads using MiXCR and keeps one entry per CDR3 protein. The sample holds about 610,000 distinct CDR3 sequences; roughly a tenth are singletons and the top ten take around 4%. Here the sequenced sample was PBMCs from the stem cell graft donor, taken from the stem cell graft. The source of these receptors is a human donor who donated a stem cell graft to a child with acute myeloid leukemia.

The rearrangement joins TRBV12-2 to TRBJ2-3; the table names TRBD2, a call not compared with the DNA. TRBV12-2 represents a pseudogene. This CDR3 has 15 residues. CDR3 coding DNA: TGTGCAGGTACTAGGACTAGCGGGAGAGCAGATACGCAGTATTTT. Its protein is CAGTRTSGRADTQYF.

This chain connects TRBV11-2 to TRBJ2-5, with 10 bases matching TRBD1. Germline values: CDR1 SGHAT, CDR2 FQNNGV. The CDR3 contains 13 residues. Trimming took 7 bases from V and 7 from J; bases not matched to a gene: 6. CDR3 DNA sequence: TGTGCCAGCACCGCGGGACAGGGGCGGACCCAGTACTTC. Its protein is CASTAGQGRTQYF.

This clonotype was found a few times. The chain links TRBV27 to TRBJ1-6; D may be TRBD1 (6 bases). CDR3 length: 19 residues. Germline V CDR1 and CDR2: MNHEY, SMNVEV (reference sequence). V gave up 2 bases and J gave up 5 bases, with 22 bases separating them. CDR3 coding DNA: TGTGCCAGCAGTTTAAAACCCCCTGGTTGGGGACACAATAATTCACCCCTCCACTTT. It codes for CASSLKPPGWGHNNSPLHF.

The CDR3 loop is CASSQGKHEQFF. The CDR3 nucleotides are TGTGCCAGCAGCCAAGGGAAACATGAGCAGTTCTTC. The chain combines TRBV3-1 with TRBJ2-1; D is undetermined. This CDR3 is built from 12 residues. The germline CDR1 and CDR2 sequences are LGHDT and YNNKEL (reference sequence). The V gene lost 1 base and the J gene lost 8 bases, with 6 bases spanning the gap.

This clonotype was recorded a few times. The chain combines TRBV20-1 with TRBJ1-5, with 9 positions matching TRBD1. Germline trimming cut 1 base from V and 6 bases from J; bases unmatched to any gene: 4. Germline loops: CDR1 DFQATT, CDR2 SNEGSKA (reference sequence). There are 14 residues in the CDR3. The CDR3 is CSARGQGDGQPQHF. The DNA of the CDR3 is TGCAGTGCTAGAGGACAGGGGGATGGTCAGCCCCAGCATTTT.